The present T cell receptor (beta chain) was sequenced within a study of beta chain features in type 1 diabetes. Study context: Some 110 million sorted cells were examined across all samples.

There are 12 residues in the CDR3. Germline lookup yields CDR1 SGHTA and CDR2 FQGNSA. V dropped 0 bases and J dropped 14 bases, with 8 bases sitting between them. In its sample, this clone was seen a few times. Purity above 95% was achieved in all sorted populations. Expressed TCRB transcripts were sequenced because the isolated RNA had all been reverse transcribed beforehand. Deep immunoSEQ sequencing covered naive, central memory and regulatory T cell samples. Data came from immunoSEQ multiplex PCR; TCRdb stores just in-frame clones and leaves some out. The sample shows about 320,000 clones, 12% to 15% of them seen only once.

This TCR derives from a man under 40 in good health. The chain uses TRBV7-2 and TRBJ1-6; D not certain. Sequencing used central memory CD4+ T cells from blood. The CDR3 sequence: CASSLAQGSLHF. As DNA, the CDR3 is TGTGCCAGCAGCTTAGCGCAAGGATCCCTCCACTTT.